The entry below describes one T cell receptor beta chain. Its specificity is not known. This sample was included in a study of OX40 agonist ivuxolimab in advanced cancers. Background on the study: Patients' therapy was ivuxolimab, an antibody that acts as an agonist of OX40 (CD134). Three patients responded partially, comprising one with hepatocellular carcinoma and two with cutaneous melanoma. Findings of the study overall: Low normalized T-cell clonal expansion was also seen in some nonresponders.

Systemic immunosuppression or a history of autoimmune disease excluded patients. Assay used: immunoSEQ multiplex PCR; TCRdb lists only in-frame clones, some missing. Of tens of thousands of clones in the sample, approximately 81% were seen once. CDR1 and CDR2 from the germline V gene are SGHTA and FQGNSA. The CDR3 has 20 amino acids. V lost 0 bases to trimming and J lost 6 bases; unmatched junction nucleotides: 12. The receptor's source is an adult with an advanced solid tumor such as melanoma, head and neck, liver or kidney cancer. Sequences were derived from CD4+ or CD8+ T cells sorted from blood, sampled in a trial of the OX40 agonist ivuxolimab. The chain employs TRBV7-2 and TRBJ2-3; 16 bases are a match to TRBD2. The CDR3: CASSLAPHGTSGRAQDTQYF. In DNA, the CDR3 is TGTGCCAGCAGCTTAGCGCCACATGGGACTAGCGGGAGGGCCCAGGATACGCAGTATTTT.